The 25 T cell receptor beta chains below were found in one sample sequenced in a study of blood T cell repertoires in COVID-19. TCRdb's table, derived via immunoSEQ multiplex PCR, lists solely in-frame clones and lacks some. The sample lists under 100,000 clones; about 83% were seen once. The sample comprised peripheral blood. The receptors derive from a woman aged 60-70 years with acute or convalescent COVID-19.

The gene calls are TRBV11-3 and TRBJ1-5, with D maybe TRBD1 (5 bases). The germline CDR1 and CDR2 sequences are SGHNT and YENEEA. There are 13 residues in the CDR3. Trimming took 5 bases from V and 7 from J, leaving 12 bases between them. In nucleotides, the CDR3 is TGTGCCAGCAGCCCCGGGGGTGGGCAGCCCCAGCATTTT. Translation: CASSPGGGQPQHF.

This clone is medium-sized within its sample. V and J are TRBV9 and TRBJ1-3; the D is unclear. Germline-derived CDR1 and CDR2 are SGDLS and YYNGEE. Trimming took off 0 bases at V and 0 bases at J, with 10 bases between the two ends. The CDR3 is 16 amino acids. In DNA form, the CDR3 reads TGTGCCAGCAGCGTAGCTCAGGCATTCTCTGGAAACACCATATATTTT. It is translated as CASSVAQAFSGNTIYF.

V and J are TRBV11-2 and TRBJ1-2; no reliable D call. Trimming removed 0 bases at V and 12 bases at J, with 14 bases between. In germline, CDR1 is SGHAT, CDR2 FQNNGV. This CDR3 comprises 13 residues. CDR3: CASSLDLAVWHTF. CDR3 bases: TGTGCCAGCAGCTTAGATCTGGCAGTGTGGCACACCTTC.

This clone was seen a single time. V is TRBV9 and J is TRBJ1-2; TRBD1 agrees at 7 bases. Germline trimming cut 3 bases from V and 7 bases from J; bases unmatched to any gene: 6. The CDR3 extends over 13 amino acids. Germline-derived CDR1 and CDR2 are SGDLS and YYNGEE. The CDR3 spells CASSAVTGAGYTF. CDR3 bases: TGTGCCAGCAGCGCCGTAACAGGGGCTGGCTACACCTTC.

The chain uses TRBV5-6 and TRBJ1-2; the D gene is possibly TRBD1 (5 bases). CDR3 length: 15 amino acids. The V end was cut by 4 bases, the J end by 0 bases, with 13 bases between. Germline assignment: CDR1 SGHDT and CDR2 YYEEEE. The CDR3 loop reads CASSPSGAANYGYTF. CDR3 coding DNA: TGTGCCAGCAGCCCGTCTGGGGCGGCTAACTATGGCTACACCTTC.

The genes are TRBV3-1 (or the pseudogene TRBV3-2) and TRBJ2-1; D is perhaps TRBD1 (6 bases). With 3 bases removed from V and 2 bases from J, the gap between germline ends came to 11 bases. The CDR3 runs 15 residues. Germline CDR1 reads LGHDT; CDR2 reads YNNKEL (reference sequence). The CDR3 DNA follows: TGTGCCAGCAGCCAGGACAGCGCAACCTACAATGAGCAGTTCTTC. Protein product: CASSQDSATYNEQFF.

The chain recombines TRBV10-3 with TRBJ2-2; 14 bases map to TRBD2. Germline assignment: CDR1 ENHRY and CDR2 SYGVKD. This CDR3 is 16 amino acids long. The V and J ends lost 6 bases and 7 bases, in that order; junction bases with no gene match: 7. The CDR3 protein is CAIRTSGRASSGELFF. In DNA, the CDR3 is TGTGCCATCAGGACTAGCGGGAGGGCCTCGAGCGGGGAGCTGTTTTTT.

This clone occurred a few times. The chain carries TRBV27 and TRBJ1-4; D uncertain. The germline V gene has CDR1 MNHEY and CDR2 SMNVEV (reference sequence). The CDR3 length is 13 residues. V was shortened by 6 bases and J by 8 bases, with 13 bases between the two germline ends. The CDR3 nucleotides are TGTGCCAGCAGATACATGGCGGGGGAAAAACTGTTTTTT. This gives the protein CASRYMAGEKLFF.

This chain uses TRBV2 with TRBJ2-7; D remains ambiguous. The CDR3 contains 15 residues. Trimming left V 6 bases short and J 3 bases short, with 18 bases between. Germline V gives CDR1 SNHLY, CDR2 FYNNEI. The CDR3 sequence: CASRSPRNTNYEQYF. Here the CDR3 DNA reads TGTGCCAGCAGATCCCCTAGGAATACGAACTACGAGCAGTACTTC.

The rearrangement uses TRBV5-6 and TRBJ1-2; TRBD1 matches at 9 bases. CDR1 is SGHDT and CDR2 is YYEEEE in the germline V gene. The V and J ends lost 1 base and 2 bases, in that order; junction bases with no gene match: 3. CDR3 length: 15 amino acids. The CDR3 nucleotides read TGTGCCAGCAGCTTGCCGGGGACAGGGAACTATGGCTACACCTTC. Protein: CASSLPGTGNYGYTF. Filled out from reference TRBV5-6 and TRBJ1-2, the complete variable domain reads DAGVTQSPTHLIKTRGQQVTLRCSPKSGHDTVSWYQQALGQGPQFIFQYYEEEERQRGNFPDRFSGHQFPNYSSELNVNALLLGDSALYLCASSLPGTGNYGYTFGSGTRLTVV.

In its sample, this clone was seen once. CDR3 bases: TGTGCCAGCAGCCCCGACGGTGTAGCGGGAGCGTACAATGAGCAGTTCTTC. This codes for CASSPDGVAGAYNEQFF. The rearrangement joins TRBV7-9 to TRBJ2-1; 9 bases are a match to TRBD2. CDR1 and CDR2 (germline): SEHNR, FQNEAQ (reference sequence). V shed 5 bases, J shed 4 bases, and the junction held 12 bases outside the gene matches. The CDR3 is made up of 17 amino acids.

The V gene is TRBV10-3, the J gene TRBJ2-7, with 9 bases that match TRBD1. Per the germline V gene, CDR1 is ENHRY and CDR2 is SYGVKD. The V gene end was trimmed by 6 bases and the J gene end by 0 bases; junction bases not matched to a gene: 6. The CDR3 runs 15 residues. The CDR3 reads CAIRGGTGNSYEQYF. The CDR3 nucleotides are TGTGCCATCAGGGGGGGGACAGGGAACTCCTACGAGCAGTACTTC.

This clone was found a few times. V and J are TRBV11-3 and TRBJ2-1, with D possibly being TRBD1 (6 bases). Between the trimmed V and J ends, which lost 4 bases and 4 bases, there was a span of 14 bases. Germline V gene lookup returns CDR1 SGHNT and CDR2 YENEEA. The CDR3 is made up of 15 amino acids. The CDR3 DNA reads TGTGCCAGCAGCTCGGACAGAGGCCAGTACAATGAGCAGTTCTTC. It specifies CASSSDRGQYNEQFF.

The chain uses TRBV9 and TRBJ2-5; 9 bases line up with TRBD1. Trimming took 2 bases from V and 3 from J; bases not matched to a gene: 11. The CDR3 covers 17 residues. In germline, CDR1 is SGDLS, CDR2 YYNGEE. CDR3 loop: CASSVDRTGVGEETQYF. The DNA for the CDR3 is TGTGCCAGCAGCGTGGACCGGACAGGGGTTGGGGAAGAGACCCAGTACTTC.

The CDR3 loop is CASSSDSYQETQYF. DNA for the CDR3: TGTGCCAGCAGCTCCGACAGCTACCAAGAGACCCAGTACTTC. The chain combines TRBV13 with TRBJ2-5; tentative D call: TRBD1 (5 bases). The CDR3 contains 14 residues. Germline CDR1 and CDR2: PRHDT and FYEKMQ (reference sequence). The V end was cut by 4 bases, the J end by 0 bases, with 9 bases between.

CDR3 residues: CASSQAHYGGDEQFF. The CDR3 DNA sequence: TGCGCCAGCAGCCAAGCGCACTATGGGGGCGATGAGCAGTTCTTC. The chain is built from TRBV4-1 and TRBJ2-1; a possible D gene is TRBD1 (6 bases). CDR1 and CDR2 (germline): MGHRA, YSYEKL. CDR3 length: 15 residues. Trimming removed 1 base at V and 8 bases at J, with 15 bases between.

In its sample, this clone was seen once. The chain uses TRBV9 and TRBJ1-2; D gene uncertain. This CDR3 comprises 13 residues. V was pared by 0 bases and J by 4 bases, with 7 bases between. Germline assignment: CDR1 SGDLS and CDR2 YYNGEE. CDR3 in DNA: TGTGCCAGCAGCGTAGGTTCCCTCTATGGCTACACCTTC. This translates into CASSVGSLYGYTF.

With regard to this clone: This CDR3 is also generated by other DNA sequences in the sample. This chain connects TRBV12-3 or TRBV12-4 to TRBJ2-5; a possible D gene is TRBD2 (6 bases). The CDR3 sequence is 13 residues long. The V gene lost 3 bases and the J gene lost 5 bases, with 10 bases spanning the gap. The CDR3: CASSFGLAETQYF. Here the CDR3 DNA reads TGTGCCAGCAGTTTTGGGCTAGCGGAGACCCAGTACTTC.

This clone turned up a few times. This chain joins TRBV9 and TRBJ1-1; D unclear. The CDR3 has 17 residues. Per germline, CDR1 SGDLS and CDR2 YYNGEE. V lost 0 bases, J lost 2 bases, and 17 bases lay in between. In DNA form, the CDR3 reads TGTGCCAGCAGCGTAGTCTCCTTGAATGAGGGAAACACTGAAGCTTTCTTT. It is translated as CASSVVSLNEGNTEAFF.

This chain joins TRBV6-1 and TRBJ2-6, with D possibly being TRBD1 (6 bases). The germline V and J ends were trimmed by 1 base and 4 bases, with 11 bases remaining between them. The germline gives CDR1 MNHNS, CDR2 SASEGT. The CDR3 sequence is 16 residues long. This CDR3 is CASSEVGGYGANVLTF. CDR3 nucleotides: TGTGCCAGCAGTGAAGTAGGGGGATACGGGGCCAACGTCCTGACTTTC.

The chain links TRBV5-5 to TRBJ2-7; TRBD2 aligns across 14 bases. The CDR3 length is 18 residues. CDR1 and CDR2 from the germline V gene are SGHKS and YYEKEE (reference sequence). The V and J ends lost 3 bases and 7 bases, in that order; junction bases with no gene match: 15. The CDR3 protein is CASSSGAPGLAGDREQYF. The CDR3 DNA is TGTGCCAGCAGCTCCGGAGCCCCGGGACTAGCGGGAGATAGGGAGCAGTACTTC. Drawing the rest from reference TRBV5-5 and TRBJ2-7, the complete variable domain is DAGVTQSPTHLIKTRGQQVTLRCSPISGHKSVSWYQQVLGQGPQFIFQYYEKEERGRGNFPDRFSARQFPNYSSELNVNALLLGDSALYLCASSSGAPGLAGDREQYFGPGTRLTVT.

This chain joins TRBV5-1 and TRBJ2-1; TRBD2 agrees at 12 bases. Germline values: CDR1 SGHRS, CDR2 YFSETQ. V shed 4 bases, J shed 5 bases, and the junction held 7 bases outside the gene matches. The CDR3 has 16 amino acids. CDR3: CASSLGLAGTNNEQFF. The CDR3 DNA sequence: TGCGCCAGCAGCCTCGGACTAGCGGGGACCAACAATGAGCAGTTCTTC.

CDR3 loop: CASSGVGGGSEQFF. The CDR3 DNA follows: TGTGCCAGCAGCGGAGTAGGGGGAGGGAGTGAGCAGTTCTTC. V and J are TRBV9 and TRBJ2-1; a possible D gene is TRBD2 (7 bases). The CDR3 is 14 residues long. Looked up from germline, CDR1 is SGDLS and CDR2 is YYNGEE. Trimming removed 3 bases from V and 9 bases from J, with 16 bases in between.

The chain employs TRBV7-2 and TRBJ2-4; TRBD1 matches at 7 bases. The V gene's germline CDR1 is SGHTA and CDR2 FQGNSA. This CDR3 region has 14 residues. The junction had 6 bases not matched to a gene; V was cut back by 3 bases and J by 7 bases. CDR3 protein: CASSFRAGGNIQYF. The CDR3 coding sequence is TGTGCCAGCAGCTTCAGGGCAGGGGGTAACATTCAGTACTTC.

This clone occurred a few times. This chain uses TRBV27 with TRBJ2-5, with D perhaps TRBD2 (5 bases). Trimming took off 6 bases at V and 5 bases at J, with 10 bases between the two ends. Germline-derived CDR1 and CDR2 are MNHEY and SMNVEV (reference sequence). This CDR3 has 12 residues. The CDR3 nucleotides are TGTGCCAGCAGCGGGGTTAGGGAGACCCAGTACTTC. Its protein product is CASSGVRETQYF.